This T cell receptor beta chain originates from a study of OX40 agonist ivuxolimab in advanced cancers. Germline V CDR1 and CDR2: MDHEN, SYDVKM. The CDR3 sequence is 13 residues long. Trimming took off 0 bases at V and 11 bases at J, with 13 bases between the two ends. Assay: immunoSEQ multiplex PCR; the TCRdb copy retains only in-frame clones and omits some. Here the sample spans more than 55,000 clones, 70% to 80% being singletons. This specimen was CD4+ or CD8+ T cells sorted from blood, taken in a trial of the OX40 agonist ivuxolimab. The V gene is TRBV28, the J gene TRBJ1-1; D possibly corresponds to TRBD1 (6 bases). The source is an adult with an advanced solid tumor such as melanoma, head and neck, liver or kidney cancer. The CDR3 DNA sequence: TGTGCCAGCAGTTTATGGGGGGGCAGGGTGGCTTTCTTT. It translates to CASSLWGGRVAFF. Full variable domain (rest looked up from reference TRBV28 and TRBJ1-1): DVKVTQSSRYLVKRTGEKVFLECVQDMDHENMFWYRQDPGLGLRLIYFSYDVKMKEKGDIPEGYSVSREKKERFSLILESASTNQTSMYLCASSLWGGRVAFFGQGTRLTVV.